These 3 T cell receptor beta chains came from one sample sequenced in a study of blood T cell repertoires in COVID-19 (TCRdb year 2020). Library creation used the immunoSEQ multiplex PCR assay. The table was pulled from immuneACCESS by TCRdb, which kept in-frame rearrangements only. Such tables lose some clones; where checked, under half of the loss comes from unresolved V genes, and the rest has no known cause. The sample has a few hundred thousand clones on record, around 87% of them singletons. The ten biggest clones cover roughly 1.6% of the sample. The sequencing input was PBMCs or T cells enriched from blood (not recorded which). All receptors derive from a woman in her late teens or twenties with acute COVID-19.

The V and J genes are TRBV5-1 and TRBJ2-2; D might be TRBD2 (6 bases). The CDR3 has 15 residues. Deletions cut 6 bases from V and 4 bases from J, with 16 bases between. Germline V gives CDR1 SGHRS, CDR2 YFSETQ. The CDR3 loop is CASNEDKGGTGELFF. The CDR3 nucleotides are TGCGCCAGCAATGAGGACAAGGGAGGCACCGGGGAGCTGTTTTTT.

The V gene is TRBV29-1, the J gene TRBJ2-7, with 7 bases that match TRBD2. Germline V gives CDR1 SQVTM, CDR2 ANQGSEA. CDR3 length: 17 amino acids. After removal of 5 bases from V and 3 bases from J, the junction contained 19 bases not matched to a gene. The CDR3 region has the DNA TGCAGCGTTCAAGGTGGATGGGAGGGCCAAATGGGCTACGAGCAGTACTTC. Protein: CSVQGGWEGQMGYEQYF.

This clone came up once. The chain recombines TRBV6-5 with TRBJ1-1, with 7 bases identical to TRBD1. The CDR3 sequence is 15 residues long. CDR1 MNHEY and CDR2 SVGAGI come from the germline V gene. V lost 5 bases to trimming and J lost 0 bases; unmatched junction nucleotides: 6. The CDR3 protein is CASSPPRGLNTEAFF. The CDR3 bases are TGTGCCAGCAGTCCCCCCAGGGGGTTGAACACTGAAGCTTTCTTT.